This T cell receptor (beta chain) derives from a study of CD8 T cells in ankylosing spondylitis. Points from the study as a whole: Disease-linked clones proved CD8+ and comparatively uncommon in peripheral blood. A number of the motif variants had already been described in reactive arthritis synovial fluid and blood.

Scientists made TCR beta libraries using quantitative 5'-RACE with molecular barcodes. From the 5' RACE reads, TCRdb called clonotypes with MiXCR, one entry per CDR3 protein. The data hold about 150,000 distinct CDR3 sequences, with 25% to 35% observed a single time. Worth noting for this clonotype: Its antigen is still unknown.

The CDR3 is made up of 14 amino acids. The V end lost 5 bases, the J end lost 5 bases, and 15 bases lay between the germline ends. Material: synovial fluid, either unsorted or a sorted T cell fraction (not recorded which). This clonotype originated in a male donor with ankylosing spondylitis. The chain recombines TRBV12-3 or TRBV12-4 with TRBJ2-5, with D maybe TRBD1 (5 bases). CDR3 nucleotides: TGTGCCAGCAGTCCGACTGGGGCCGAGGAGACCCAGTACTTC. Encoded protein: CASSPTGAEETQYF.